This is a list of T cell receptor beta chains from one sample in a study of regulatory T cells in long-lasting Graves disease. Each CDR3 protein gets one entry after TCRdb re-called the multiplex PCR reads with MiXCR. This table has about 660,000 distinct CDR3 sequences, 25% to 35% appearing once. The sequenced sample was peripheral blood mononuclear cells (PBMCs), obtained when the disease was refractory, from a patient treated with antithyroid drugs. These receptor sequences come from a female donor with Graves disease. Each CDR3 is given with its conserved first and last residue. A D gene is named only where the DNA matches it firmly. Some rows mark clone size as missing; the rest say once, few, many or name a class of expanded clone.

D gene | J gene | clone size | V gene | CDR3 protein | CDR3 DNA
TRBD1 | TRBJ1-1 | NA | TRBV6-9 | CASSYLGTGLNTEAFF | TGTGCCAGCAGTTACCTCGGGACAGGATTGAACACTGAAGCTTTCTTT
NA | TRBJ2-5 | NA | TRBV20-1 | CSAVPAEETQYF | TGCAGTGCCGTCCCTGCGGAAGAGACCCAGTACTTC
NA | TRBJ2-1 | NA | TRBV20-1 | CSANQGLGLYEQFF | TGCAGTGCTAACCAAGGTCTAGGATTGTATGAGCAGTTCTTC
NA | TRBJ1-5 | NA | TRBV28 | CASSYFGNNQPQHF | TGTGCCAGCAGTTATTTCGGGAACAATCAGCCCCAGCATTTT
TRBD2 | TRBJ2-2 | NA | TRBV11-2 | CASSSGRVTIGELFF | TGTGCCAGCAGCAGCGGGAGGGTGACCATCGGGGAGCTGTTTTTT
TRBD2 | TRBJ2-5 | once | TRBV20-1 | CSARDRVSVERESF | TGCAGTGCTAGAGATCGGGTTTCGGTTGAGCGGGAGAGCTTC
NA | TRBJ1-6 | NA | TRBV6-1 | CASSEALLIPLHF | TGTGCCAGCAGTGAAGCGCTTCTGATACCCCTCCACTTT
TRBD2 | TRBJ2-3 | NA | TRBV7-7 | CASSPSGSHTDTQYF | TGTGCCAGCAGCCCTAGCGGGAGTCACACAGATACGCAGTATTTT
TRBD2 | TRBJ2-7 | NA | TRBV20-1 | CSALGTSGRGGEQYF | TGCAGTGCCCTCGGGACTAGCGGGAGGGGAGGCGAGCAGTACTTC
NA | TRBJ1-5 | NA | TRBV27 | CASSLFVGSNQPQHF | TGTGCCAGCAGTTTATTTGTCGGTAGCAATCAGCCCCAGCATTTT
TRBD2 | TRBJ2-7 | once | TRBV20-1 | CSAYGGLAGDGSYEQYF | TGCAGTGCTTATGGGGGACTAGCGGGAGACGGCTCCTACGAGCAGTACTTC
NA | TRBJ1-1 | NA | TRBV6-1 | CASSGVVGEAFF | TGTGCCAGCAGCGGGGTGGTGGGTGAAGCTTTCTTT
NA | TRBJ1-1 | few | TRBV11-2 | CASRRGVANTEAFF | TGTGCCAGCAGACGGGGGGTGGCGAACACTGAAGCTTTCTTT
NA | TRBJ1-6 | few | TRBV20-1 | CSAPRRPDSPLHF | TGCAGTGCTCCTAGACGGCCCGATTCACCCCTCCACTTT
TRBD1 | TRBJ2-7 | few | TRBV6-1 | CASRRGQLSYEQYF | TGTGCCAGCCGCCGGGGACAGCTGTCCTACGAGCAGTACTTC
NA | TRBJ1-2 | few | TRBV5-6 | CASSLETGPPVYGYTF | TGTGCCAGCAGCTTGGAAACGGGGCCTCCCGTCTATGGCTACACCTTC
TRBD1 | TRBJ2-7 | NA | TRBV20-1 | CSALRTGGYEQYF | TGCAGTGCTCTCAGGACAGGGGGCTACGAGCAGTACTTC
NA | TRBJ1-1 | NA | TRBV5-1 | CASSLSDMGAMNTEAFF | TGCGCCAGCAGCTTATCGGACATGGGAGCCATGAACACTGAAGCTTTCTTT
TRBD2 | TRBJ2-7 | NA | TRBV7-9 | CASSLGGGPGEQYF | TGTGCCAGCAGCTTAGGGGGAGGGCCCGGGGAGCAGTACTTC
NA | TRBJ2-7 | NA | TRBV12-3/TRBV12-4 | CAGSLWGERYEQYF | TGTGCCGGCAGTTTATGGGGGGAGAGGTACGAGCAGTACTTC
TRBD2 | TRBJ2-3 | NA | TRBV11-2 | CASSQGTSGSDTQYF | TGTGCCAGCAGCCAAGGGACTAGCGGGAGTGATACGCAGTATTTT